These T cell receptor beta chains were read from a single sample in a study of blood T cells in healthy people across ages. TCRdb called the 5' RACE reads again in MiXCR, with one record for every CDR3 protein. In the table there are 1.5 million to 2 million distinct CDR3 sequences, 39% of which are singletons. The sample consisted of blood. These receptors all stem from a human donor in good health. Both conserved end residues are part of each CDR3. Each record gives: D gene, clone size, V gene, J gene, CDR3 DNA, CDR3 protein. D genes are given only for firm matches. Size values are once, few and many counts, or a class for expanded clones, and some rows have none.

NA	NA	TRBV24-1	TRBJ1-5	TGTGCCACCAGTGAACTGGGAGGGACGGGGCAGCCCCAGCATTTT	CATSELGGTGQPQHF
TRBD2	NA	TRBV4-2	TRBJ2-1	TGTGCCAGCAGCCCCCTTAGTAGCGGGGGGGCCAATGAGCAGTTCTTC	CASSPLSSGGANEQFF
NA	once	TRBV5-1	TRBJ2-3	TGCGCCAGCAGCTTGGCCGGGATAGGGGCGGGAGATACGCAGTATTTT	CASSLAGIGAGDTQYF
TRBD2	few	TRBV7-9	TRBJ2-1	TGTGCCAGCAGCTTAGTAGCGGGACCTCCGGCTCCGTTCTTC	CASSLVAGPPAPFF
TRBD2	NA	TRBV15	TRBJ2-1	TGTGCCACCAGCAGAGATGGCGGGGGGGTTGAGCAGTTCTTC	CATSRDGGGVEQFF
NA	NA	TRBV9	TRBJ2-5	TGTGCCAGCAGCGTTGAGGCGAGAGGGGAAGGGAATTCAGAGACCCAGTACTTC	CASSVEARGEGNSETQYF
TRBD2	NA	TRBV7-8	TRBJ2-3	TGTGCCAGCAACCCACTAGCGGGGGCCTTCACAGATACGCAGTATTTT	CASNPLAGAFTDTQYF
TRBD2	few	TRBV24-1	TRBJ2-3	TGTGCCACCAGTGACCCCCTGGCGGGGGGAACAGATACGCAGTATTTT	CATSDPLAGGTDTQYF
NA	NA	TRBV6-2/TRBV6-3	TRBJ2-1	TGTGCCAGCAGTTACTCGGTACTTATCTCCGGGGAGCAGTTCTTC	CASSYSVLISGEQFF
NA	once	TRBV5-1	TRBJ1-2	TGCGCCAGCAGCTTGGGTGGTTCGACTGCCCGCTATGGCTACACCTTC	CASSLGGSTARYGYTF
NA	NA	TRBV27	TRBJ1-2	TGTGTCAGCAGTTTGGGGCAGGGGATTGGCTGCACCTTC	CVSSLGQGIGCTF
NA	NA	TRBV5-1	TRBJ2-1	TGCGCCAGCACCCAAGGCGGTAATGAGCAGTTCTTC	CASTQGGNEQFF
NA	NA	TRBV5-8	TRBJ2-5	TGTGCCAGCAGGACCGCCGCAGGGAAGGCAGAGACCCAGTACTTC	CASRTAAGKAETQYF
NA	few	TRBV7-2	TRBJ2-7	TGTGCCAGCAGCCGTCCGGGCCTCTCCTACGAGCAGTACTTC	CASSRPGLSYEQYF
NA	few	TRBV7-9	TRBJ2-7	TGTGCCAGCAGCTTTGACGCTGGGGACTACGAGCAGTACTTC	CASSFDAGDYEQYF
NA	NA	TRBV4-1	TRBJ1-4	TGCGCCAGCAGCCCCTTGGACAGCCAAAATGAAAAACTGTTTTTT	CASSPLDSQNEKLFF
NA	few	TRBV4-3	TRBJ1-1	TGCGCCAGCAGCGGGTACCCGGACACTGAAGCTTTCTTT	CASSGYPDTEAFF
NA	NA	TRBV4-1	TRBJ2-3	TGCGCCAGCAGCCACCGGGACTCCGAAAGCACAGATACGCAGTATTTT	CASSHRDSESTDTQYF
TRBD1	NA	TRBV6-5	TRBJ2-1	TGTGCCAGCACAACCGGGACAGACAATGAGCAGTTCTTC	CASTTGTDNEQFF
NA	once	TRBV7-2	TRBJ2-5	TGTGCCAGCAGCTTAGTCGTGACCCAGTACTTC	CASSLVVTQYF
TRBD1	NA	TRBV12-3/TRBV12-4	TRBJ2-3	TGTGCCAGCAGCTCCCAGGGGGTGAGAGCAGATACGCAGTATTTT	CASSSQGVRADTQYF
TRBD1	few	TRBV12-3/TRBV12-4	TRBJ1-3	TGTGCCAGCAGTCCCCGGACAGGGAGAAACACCATATATTTT	CASSPRTGRNTIYF
NA	few	TRBV6-6	TRBJ1-5	TGTGCCAGTCGCTTACAGGAACCAACCAACGAGCCCCAGCATTTT	CASRLQEPTNEPQHF
NA	NA	TRBV7-9	TRBJ2-4	TGCGCCAGCAGCCTACGGGACCGATCCACCGGCAAAAACATTCAGTACTTC	CASSLRDRSTGKNIQYF
NA	many	TRBV7-6	TRBJ2-3	TGTGCCAGCAGCTTACTTGCGGGATCTAGCACAGATACGCAGTATTTT	CASSLLAGSSTDTQYF
TRBD1	few	TRBV19	TRBJ2-1	TGTGCCAGTAGTATAGATCGGGACAGGGAATTTCCTGAGCAGTTCTTC	CASSIDRDREFPEQFF
TRBD1	NA	TRBV7-9	TRBJ2-3	TGTGCCAGCAGCTCCGGGACAGTTTCCGCAGATACGCAGTATTTT	CASSSGTVSADTQYF
TRBD1	many	TRBV7-2	TRBJ2-7	TGTGCCAGCAGCCCCGACAGGGGGTGGTACGAGCAGTACTTC	CASSPDRGWYEQYF
TRBD1	NA	TRBV29-1	TRBJ2-7	TGCAGCGTTGAGGAGGTGGCCGGACAGGGTAAAGAGCAGTACTTC	CSVEEVAGQGKEQYF
NA	NA	TRBV20-1	TRBJ1-5	TGCAGTGCTAGCTCACCGGGCAATCAGCCCCAGCATTTT	CSASSPGNQPQHF
NA	NA	TRBV2	TRBJ2-1	TGTGCCGAACGGGTGAACAACGATGAGCAGTTCTTC	CAERVNNDEQFF
NA	few	TRBV13	TRBJ1-1	TGTGCCAGCAGCCCCGGGGCAGGTTCTGAAGCTTTCTTT	CASSPGAGSEAFF
TRBD2	NA	TRBV3-1	TRBJ2-7	TGTGCCAGCAGCCCAGGTTCCTTTGATAGCGGGGGATTCTACGAGCAGTACTTC	CASSPGSFDSGGFYEQYF